A single sample is the source of the 32 T cell receptor beta chains below, sequenced in a study of blood T cells in healthy people across ages. Alongside a J-beta primer mix, a sample-barcoded 5' primer served in a second PCR lasting 7 to 11 cycles. MiXCR, applied by TCRdb to the 5' RACE reads, yields one record per CDR3 protein. This repertoire shows around 800,000 distinct CDR3 sequences, 20% to 30% found once; its top ten account for 3%. These data also featured in a second study, about T cells of mothers and their children.

Sequencing was carried out using blood. The receptors derive from a boy between 5 and 17 years old in good health.

The gene calls are TRBV10-3 and TRBJ1-2; D not resolved. Between the trimmed V and J ends, which lost 0 bases and 4 bases, there was a span of 9 bases. The germline V gene encodes CDR1 ENHRY and CDR2 SYGVKD. This CDR3 comprises 14 residues. CDR3 sequence (DNA): TGTGCCATCAGTGAGTCGGGAGGGCCCTATGGCTACACCTTC. Protein: CAISESGGPYGYTF.

This clonotype was counted ten times or more. The CDR3 bases are TGTGCCAGCAGCCAAGTAGGGGAAGAGACCCAGTACTTC. Protein sequence: CASSQVGEETQYF. This chain connects TRBV3-1 to TRBJ2-5; possible D gene TRBD1, 5 bases. V was shortened by 1 base and J by 3 bases, with 6 bases between the two germline ends. From germline, CDR1 is LGHDT and CDR2 YNNKEL (reference sequence). The CDR3 has 13 residues.

Turning to this clonotype: A junction boundary mismatches the germline segment, possibly from a read error. The J gene is TRBJ1-5, the V gene TRBV20-1; a weak D match, TRBD1 (5 bases). CDR3 length: 14 amino acids. Germline CDR1 reads DFQATT; CDR2 reads SNEGSKA (reference sequence). The CDR3 DNA reads as TGCAGTGCTAGAACAGGCTTACGGAATCAGCCCCAGCGTTTT. It encodes CSARTGLRNQPQRF.

The J gene is TRBJ1-1, the V gene TRBV14; TRBD1 might be the D (6 bases). Germline CDR1 and CDR2: SGHDN and FVKESK. Trimming removed 8 bases from V and 3 bases from J, with 13 bases in between. The CDR3 runs 13 residues. The CDR3 reads CASGKSGDTEAFF. For the CDR3, the DNA is TGTGCCAGCGGGAAGTCAGGGGACACTGAAGCTTTCTTT.

This rearrangement joins TRBV5-1 to TRBJ1-4, with 7 bases identical to TRBD1. This CDR3 is 16 amino acids long. Germline-derived CDR1 and CDR2 are SGHRS and YFSETQ. The junction had 8 bases not matched to a gene; V was cut back by 1 base and J by 5 bases. The CDR3 loop reads CASSLTGAEGNEKLFF. The CDR3 DNA is TGCGCCAGCAGCTTGACAGGGGCGGAAGGGAATGAAAAACTGTTTTTT.

CDR3: CASSQGNRGNEKLFF. CDR3 DNA sequence: TGCGCCAGCAGCCAAGGAAACAGGGGAAATGAAAAACTGTTTTTT. The chain is built from TRBV4-1 and TRBJ1-4; 7 positions agree with TRBD1. The V gene's germline CDR1 is MGHRA and CDR2 YSYEKL. The CDR3 spans 15 residues. Trimming cost V 1 base and J 5 bases; bases outside gene matches: 4.

CDR3 sequence: CAWSGGVGYTF. CDR3 nucleotides: TGTGCCTGGAGTGGGGGGGTTGGCTACACCTTC. The V and J genes are TRBV30 and TRBJ1-2; tentatively, D is TRBD1 (5 bases). Germline V gene lookup returns CDR1 GTSNPN and CDR2 SVGIG (reference sequence). CDR3 size: 11 residues. V gave up 1 base and J gave up 7 bases, with 7 bases separating them.

The chain is built from TRBV7-9 and TRBJ2-7, with D perhaps matching TRBD1 (6 bases). The CDR3 runs to 17 residues. The germline gives CDR1 SEHNR, CDR2 FQNEAQ (reference sequence). V shed 4 bases and J shed 5 bases, with 24 bases lying between them. CDR3 nucleotide sequence: TGTGCCAGCAGCTACCCATCCTCCGGGACATCGTTCGACGAGCAGTACTTC. It encodes CASSYPSSGTSFDEQYF. Looking up the rest from reference TRBV7-9 and TRBJ2-7 gives the full variable domain: DTGVSQNPRHKITKRGQNVTFRCDPISEHNRLYWYRQTLGQGPEFLTYFQNEAQLEKSRLLSDRFSAERPKGSFSTLEIQRTEQGDSAMYLCASSYPSSGTSFDEQYFGPGTRLTVT.

A word on this clonotype: This may be a read error, as it is one base from a much larger clone. The rearrangement joins TRBV3-1 to TRBJ2-1; 8 positions match TRBD2. The germline V gene has CDR1 LGHDT and CDR2 YNNKEL (reference sequence). The trim removed 0 bases at V and 15 bases at J, leaving 7 bases unmatched. CDR3 length equals 13 residues. The CDR3 bases are TGTGCCAGCAGCCAAGATCCTGGACTAGCCGCGTTCTTC. This translates into CASSQDPGLAAFF.

The rearrangement uses TRBV7-9 and TRBJ2-5; the match to TRBD2 covers 7 bases. The DNA end favors TRBJ2-1, so the J call may be wrong. Germline loops: CDR1 SEHNR, CDR2 FQNEAQ (reference sequence). CDR3 size: 15 residues. CDR3 DNA: TGTGCCAGCAGTTCATCGCGGGGGAGTCACGATGAGCAGTTCTTC. Protein sequence: CASSSSRGSHDEQFF.

V is TRBV7-9 and J is TRBJ1-1; 10 nucleotides match TRBD1. Germline assignment: CDR1 SEHNR and CDR2 FQNEAQ (reference sequence). After removal of 5 bases from V and 0 bases from J, the junction contained 6 bases not matched to a gene. The CDR3 is 16 residues long. For the CDR3, the DNA is TGTGCCAGCAGCCCCGGGACAGGGGCCTTGAACACTGAAGCTTTCTTT. This translates into CASSPGTGALNTEAFF.

The chain couples TRBV20-1 to TRBJ1-4, with TRBD1 identical over 7 bases. V lost 6 bases, J lost 2 bases, and 9 bases stayed unmatched. The CDR3 has 15 residues. Per germline, CDR1 DFQATT and CDR2 SNEGSKA (reference sequence). The CDR3 loop is CSAPTGAGTNEKLFF. The CDR3 region has the DNA TGCAGTGCCCCTACAGGGGCAGGGACTAATGAAAAACTGTTTTTT.

V usage is TRBV6-1 and J usage is TRBJ2-7; unclear D gene. This CDR3 comprises 11 residues. V lost 7 bases and J lost 6, with 10 bases in between. Germline V gene sequence: CDR1 MNHNS, CDR2 SASEGT. The CDR3 sequence: CASTSQREQYF. The CDR3 bases are TGTGCCAGCACGTCGCAGCGCGAGCAGTACTTC.

This rearrangement joins TRBV9 to TRBJ2-7; no clear D. V lost 0 bases and J lost 1, with 8 bases in between. Germline CDR1 and CDR2: SGDLS and YYNGEE. The CDR3 has 14 amino acids. DNA for the CDR3: TGTGCCAGCAGCGTAGCTTCGACATCCTACGAGCAGTACTTC. It yields the protein CASSVASTSYEQYF.

The CDR3, as DNA: TGCAGTGCTAGAAGTTCGGGACTAGGATCAGATACGCAGCATTTT. Translated: CSARSSGLGSDTQHF. This rearrangement joins TRBV20-1 to TRBJ2-3, with D perhaps TRBD1 (5 bases). TRBJ1-5 explains the end of the DNA better; the J call may be wrong. The V gene's germline CDR1 is DFQATT and CDR2 SNEGSKA (reference sequence). This CDR3 comprises 15 residues.

The genes are TRBV5-1 and TRBJ2-7; D is possibly TRBD1 (6 bases). This CDR3 has 14 residues. Trimming pared 2 bases from V and 2 bases from J, leaving 11 bases between. Germline V gene lookup returns CDR1 SGHRS and CDR2 YFSETQ. The CDR3 bases are TGCGCCAGCAGCTTCGGGACACCCCCCTACGAGCAGTACTTC. Its translation: CASSFGTPPYEQYF. The full variable domain, rest sourced from reference TRBV5-1 and TRBJ2-7, is KAGVTQTPRYLIKTRGQQVTLSCSPISGHRSVSWYQQTPGQGLQFLFEYFSETQRNKGNFPGRFSGRQFSNSRSEMNVSTLELGDSALYLCASSFGTPPYEQYFGPGTRLTVT.

This rearrangement joins TRBV10-3 to TRBJ1-1; 12 positions match TRBD1. The CDR3 is 16 amino acids. Germline CDR1 ENHRY, CDR2 SYGVKD. The trim removed 0 bases at V and 5 bases at J, leaving 4 bases unmatched. The CDR3 region has the DNA TGTGCCATCAGTGAGTCCCCGGGACAGGGGGCTACTGAAGCTTTCTTT. Its protein product is CAISESPGQGATEAFF.

This chain connects TRBV5-8 to TRBJ1-4; 7 bases line up with TRBD1. V shed 0 bases and J 0 bases; nucleotides not matched to a gene: 5. This CDR3 has 17 amino acids. Germline loops: CDR1 SGHTS, CDR2 YDEGEE. The chain's CDR3 is CASSLGGTAATNEKLFF. The CDR3 DNA is TGTGCCAGCAGCTTGGGGGGGACAGCCGCAACTAATGAAAAACTGTTTTTT.

V usage is TRBV29-1 and J usage is TRBJ2-1, with D perhaps matching TRBD2 (6 bases). The DNA matches TRBJ2-5 better at its end, which makes the J call doubtful. The V gene's germline CDR1 is SQVTM and CDR2 ANQGSEA. CDR3 length equals 13 residues. CDR3 in DNA: TGCAGCGGGGGGGACGGGACCCAGGAGACCCAGTACTTC. Its protein product is CSGGDGTQETQYF.

The chain couples TRBV2 to TRBJ1-4; TRBD1 matches 7 bases. CDR3 length: 16 amino acids. Trimming took 3 bases from V and 7 from J; bases not matched to a gene: 11. The germline gives CDR1 SNHLY, CDR2 FYNNEI. The CDR3 DNA sequence: TGTGCCAGCAGTGACCCCTCGGGAGGGGGCATTGAAAAACTGTTTTTT. Protein sequence: CASSDPSGGGIEKLFF.

This chain links TRBV29-1 with TRBJ2-7; 7 positions agree with TRBD1. V shed 6 bases and J 2 bases; nucleotides not matched to a gene: 7. The CDR3 totals 13 residues. Germline V gene sequence: CDR1 SQVTM, CDR2 ANQGSEA. As DNA, the CDR3 is TGCAGCGTCTACTGGACAGGCGCCTACGAGCAGTACTTC. It codes for CSVYWTGAYEQYF.

This clonotype was counted a few times. The chain employs TRBV9 and TRBJ2-1; the match to TRBD1 covers 10 bases. The assigned J gene may be wrong: the sequence end matches TRBJ2-7 better. There are 16 residues in the CDR3. Germline V gene lookup returns CDR1 SGDLS and CDR2 YYNGEE. The chain's CDR3 is CASSAAPGQGFYEQYF. In DNA form, the CDR3 reads TGTGCCAGCAGCGCCGCCCCGGGACAGGGGTTCTACGAGCAGTACTTC.

This clonotype was found a few times. The junction and the germline gene differ at one end; a read error may be behind it. The chain employs TRBV7-9 and TRBJ2-5, with 8 bases matching TRBD1. There are 17 residues in the CDR3. Germline V gene sequence: CDR1 SEHNR, CDR2 FQNEAQ (reference sequence). The CDR3 loop is CASSPIGADRDQEAQYF. The DNA for the CDR3 is TGTGCCAGCAGCCCAATCGGGGCGGACAGGGACCAAGAGGCCCAGTACTTC.

The rearrangement uses TRBV12-3 or TRBV12-4 and TRBJ1-5; tentative D call: TRBD1 (5 bases). The CDR3 runs 17 residues. V lost 1 base, J lost 4 bases, and 17 bases lay in between. CDR3 coding DNA: TGTGCCAGCAGTTTAGGGGCGGGACCCGGGCTGAATCAGCCCCAGCATTTT. As protein: CASSLGAGPGLNQPQHF.

This sequence joins TRBV5-1 and TRBJ2-1; either TRBD1 or TRBD2 may fit D (6 bases each). CDR3 length equals 15 residues. Germline V gives CDR1 SGHRS, CDR2 YFSETQ. V lost 2 bases and J lost 7, with 16 bases in between. DNA of the CDR3: TGCGCCAGCAGCTTTAGGGGGGCAAGTAGTAATGAGCAGTTCTTC. Its protein is CASSFRGASSNEQFF.

The V call is TRBV10-3, the J call TRBJ2-2; TRBD2 matches 11 bases. Germline lookup yields CDR1 ENHRY and CDR2 SYGVKD. The CDR3 loop spans 16 amino acids. The junction had 5 bases not matched to a gene; V was cut back by 7 bases and J by 1 base. The CDR3 here is CAIKLGLAGNTGELFF. The CDR3 DNA is TGTGCCATCAAACTAGGACTAGCGGGGAACACCGGGGAGCTGTTTTTT.

This clonotype came up a few times. V usage is TRBV18 and J usage is TRBJ2-2; D may be TRBD2 (5 bases). Germline V gives CDR1 KGHSH, CDR2 LQKENI. Trimming stripped 6 bases from V and 4 bases from J, with 18 bases between. This CDR3 spans 16 amino acids. CDR3 sequence: CASSGSVGGSTGELFF. The CDR3 DNA follows: TGTGCCAGCTCCGGGTCGGTTGGAGGAAGCACCGGGGAGCTGTTTTTT.

On this clonotype: A clone one base away is much larger, so this may be a read error. CDR3 in amino acids: CSVEGHGYEQYF. CDR3 nucleotide sequence: TGCAGCGTTGAGGGACATGGCTACGAGCAGTACTTC. This chain links TRBV29-1 with TRBJ2-7, with D perhaps matching TRBD1 (6 bases). The V and J ends lost 3 bases and 3 bases respectively, with 9 bases between them. Germline lookup yields CDR1 SQVTM and CDR2 ANQGSEA. The CDR3 consists of 12 residues.

The gene calls are TRBV21-1 and TRBJ1-4; TRBD1 is the table's D call and was not checked against the DNA. TRBV21-1 is classified as a pseudogene. CDR3 length equals 15 residues. The CDR3 sequence: CASSIGGATNVKLFF. The CDR3 region has the DNA TGTGCCAGCAGCATCGGGGGCGCGACTAATGTGAAACTGTTTTTT.

This clonotype was counted only a few times. The chain couples TRBV20-1 to TRBJ1-1, with D unclear. This CDR3 region has 11 residues. Germline assignment: CDR1 DFQATT and CDR2 SNEGSKA (reference sequence). V was cut by 0 bases and J by 6 bases, with 5 bases left in between. The CDR3 DNA reads as TGCAGTGCTAGAGAGGTATCTGAAGCTTTCTTT. Amino acids: CSAREVSEAFF.

This chain uses TRBV4-1 with TRBJ2-7; D remains unclear. From germline, CDR1 is MGHRA and CDR2 YSYEKL. The V and J ends lost 2 bases and 7 bases respectively, with 9 bases between them. The CDR3 is 12 residues long. DNA of the CDR3: TGCGCCAGCAGCCAAAAACTGGGGGAGCAGTACTTC. Encoded protein: CASSQKLGEQYF.

The chain has TRBV12-3 or TRBV12-4 and TRBJ1-4; 7 bases match TRBD1. CDR3 length: 14 amino acids. V gave up 6 bases and J gave up 8 bases; unmatched junction bases: 9. The DNA of the CDR3 is TGTGCCAGCAGCCTAACAGGGGCGGGGGAAAAACTGTTTTTT. It encodes CASSLTGAGEKLFF.